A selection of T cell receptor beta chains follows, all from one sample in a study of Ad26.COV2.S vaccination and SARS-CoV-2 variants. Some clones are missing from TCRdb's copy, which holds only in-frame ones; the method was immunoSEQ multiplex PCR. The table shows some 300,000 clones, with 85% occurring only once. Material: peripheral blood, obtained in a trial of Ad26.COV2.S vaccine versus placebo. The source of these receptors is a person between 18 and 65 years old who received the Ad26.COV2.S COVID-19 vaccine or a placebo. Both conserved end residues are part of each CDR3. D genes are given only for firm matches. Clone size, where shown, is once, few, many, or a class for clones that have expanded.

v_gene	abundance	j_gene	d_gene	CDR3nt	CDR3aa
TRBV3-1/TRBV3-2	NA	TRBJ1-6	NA	TGTGCCAGCAGCCAAGAACAGCTACTGGTTTCACCCCTCCACTTT	CASSQEQLLVSPLHF
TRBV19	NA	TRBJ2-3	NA	TGTGCCAGTAGTATCCCTCGGGGCTACCTGGGGGATACGCAGTATTTT	CASSIPRGYLGDTQYF
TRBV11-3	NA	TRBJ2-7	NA	TGTGCCAGCAGCAGGGGGGACGGCTCCTACGAGCAGTACTTC	CASSRGDGSYEQYF
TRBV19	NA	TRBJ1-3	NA	TGTGCCAGTAACCCCGGGGCTGGCCTCTCTGGAAACACCATATATTTT	CASNPGAGLSGNTIYF
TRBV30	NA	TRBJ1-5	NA	TGTGCCTGGAGTCCCACAGGGACGGTCGGTCAGCCCCAGCATTTT	CAWSPTGTVGQPQHF
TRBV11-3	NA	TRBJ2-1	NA	TGTGCCAGCAGCTTAGATACAGGGAACATCTACAATGAGCAGTTCTTC	CASSLDTGNIYNEQFF
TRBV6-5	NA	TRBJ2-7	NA	TGTGCCAGCAGTTACGCCGGCGGTGATGAGCAGTACTTC	CASSYAGGDEQYF
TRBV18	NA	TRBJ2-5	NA	TGTGCCAGCTCACCACAGGACAGAAGTACCCAGTACTTC	CASSPQDRSTQYF
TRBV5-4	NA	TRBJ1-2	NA	TGTGCCAGCAGCCAGGCGGGTAGTAACTATGGCTACACCTTC	CASSQAGSNYGYTF
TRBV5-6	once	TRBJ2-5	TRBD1	TGTGCCAGCAGCTTGAGGACAGGGGGCGCTGAGACCCAGTACTTC	CASSLRTGGAETQYF
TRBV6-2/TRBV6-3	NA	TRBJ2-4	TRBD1	TGTGCCAGCAGTCAAGAGGACGACAGGGGGCATGAAAACATTCAGTACTTC	CASSQEDDRGHENIQYF
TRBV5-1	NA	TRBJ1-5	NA	TGCGCCAGCAGCTTGGGAGACGCCAGCAATCAGCCCCAGCATTTT	CASSLGDASNQPQHF
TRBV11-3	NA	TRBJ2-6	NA	TGTGCCAGCAGCTTAGGGGGCTCTGGGGCCAACGTCCTGACTTTC	CASSLGGSGANVLTF
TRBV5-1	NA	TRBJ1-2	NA	TGCGCCAGCAGCCGCGACAATTCTAACTATGGCTACACCTTC	CASSRDNSNYGYTF
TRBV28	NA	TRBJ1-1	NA	TGTGCCAGCAGAGGGGCAGGGATGAACACTGAAGCTTTCTTT	CASRGAGMNTEAFF
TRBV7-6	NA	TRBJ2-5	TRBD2	TGTGCCAGCAGCTTAAAGGCGATAGCGGGGTTGACGGTAGAGACCCAGTACTTC	CASSLKAIAGLTVETQYF
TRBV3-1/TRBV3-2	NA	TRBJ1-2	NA	TGTGCCAGCAGCCAAGGGATACTGGCCGAGTTGGGCTATGGCTACACCTTC	CASSQGILAELGYGYTF
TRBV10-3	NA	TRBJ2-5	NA	TGTGCCATCACCGAGGGAGCCAGGGGAAGCCAAGAGACCCAGTACTTC	CAITEGARGSQETQYF
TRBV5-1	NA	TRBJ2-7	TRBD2	TGCGCCAGCAGCTTGGTAGCGGGGGCCTCCTACGAGCAGTACTTC	CASSLVAGASYEQYF
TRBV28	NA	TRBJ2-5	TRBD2	TGTGCCAGTAATCGGGGGGGCCGGGAGACCCAGTACTTC	CASNRGGRETQYF
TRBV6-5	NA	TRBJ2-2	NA	TGTGCCAGCAGGGATACGAACACCGGGGAGCTGTTTTTT	CASRDTNTGELFF
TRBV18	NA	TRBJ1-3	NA	TGTGCCATCTCGGCCTCCCACGGACCTGGAAACACCATATATTTT	CAISASHGPGNTIYF
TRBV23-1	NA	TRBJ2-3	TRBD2	TGCGCCAGCAGTCAATCCTTGCGGGGGACCACAGATACGCAGTATTTT	CASSQSLRGTTDTQYF
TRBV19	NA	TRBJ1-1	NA	TGTGCCAGTAGTGGCAGGTATGACACTGAAGCTTTCTTT	CASSGRYDTEAFF
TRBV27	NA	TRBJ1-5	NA	TGTGCCAGCAGTTTATGGGGAGGTGGCAATCAGCCCCAGCATTTT	CASSLWGGGNQPQHF
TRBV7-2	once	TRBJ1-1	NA	TGTGCCAGCAGCTACCCCGGGAGCACTGAAGCTTTCTTT	CASSYPGSTEAFF
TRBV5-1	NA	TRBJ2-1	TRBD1	TGCGCCAGCAAAATCGCGGCCGGGACAGCTTACAATGAGCAGTTCTTC	CASKIAAGTAYNEQFF
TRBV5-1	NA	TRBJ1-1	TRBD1	TGCGCCAGCAGCTTGGGACAGGGGGCCTGGGGCACTGAAGCTTTCTTT	CASSLGQGAWGTEAFF
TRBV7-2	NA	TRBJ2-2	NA	TGTGCCAGCAGCTTAGATTTGGCGTCCGGTAGGCTGTTTTTT	CASSLDLASGRLFF
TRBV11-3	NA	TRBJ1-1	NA	TGTGCCAGCAGCGAGCCGGGGGTACGGAGCACTGAAGCTTTCTTT	CASSEPGVRSTEAFF
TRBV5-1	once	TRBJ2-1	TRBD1	TGCGCCAGCAGCTTGGCTCGGACAGGGGAGCAGTTCTTC	CASSLARTGEQFF
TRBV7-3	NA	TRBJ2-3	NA	TGTGCCAGCAGCCCTAGTGGCACAGATACGCAGTATTTT	CASSPSGTDTQYF
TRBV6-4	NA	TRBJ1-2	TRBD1	TGTGCCAGAGGACAGGGACCCCCCTATGGCTACACCTTC	CARGQGPPYGYTF
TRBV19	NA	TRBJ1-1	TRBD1	TGTGCCAGCCGGGACAGGGGACTGAGGAACACTGAAGCTTTCTTT	CASRDRGLRNTEAFF
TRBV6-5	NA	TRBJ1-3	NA	TGTGCCAGCAGCCAGGGGTTCGCGGGAAACACCATATATTTT	CASSQGFAGNTIYF
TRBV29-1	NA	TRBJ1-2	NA	TGCAGCGGGCTGGAGGGCTATGGCTACACCTTC	CSGLEGYGYTF
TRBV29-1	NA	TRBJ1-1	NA	TGCAGCGTCGCTCGGACAGAGAGATCCACTGAAGCTTTCTTT	CSVARTERSTEAFF
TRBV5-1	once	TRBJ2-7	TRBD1	TGCGCCAGCAGCTTGGCCATTACAGGGGCTCTCTACGAGCAGTACTTC	CASSLAITGALYEQYF
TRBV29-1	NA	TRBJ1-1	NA	TGCAGCGTTGAGACGGTTTTGATGGGACTCCAGGCTTTCTTT	CSVETVLMGLQAFF
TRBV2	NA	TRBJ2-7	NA	TGTGCCAGCAGACTCACAGGGTCCTCCTACGAGCAGTACTTC	CASRLTGSSYEQYF
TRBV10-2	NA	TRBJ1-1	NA	TGCGCCAGCAGTGTGAACCGGGACACTGAAGCTTTCTTT	CASSVNRDTEAFF
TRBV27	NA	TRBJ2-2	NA	TGTGCCAGCAGTCCCTTGTACACCGGGGAGCTGTTTTTT	CASSPLYTGELFF
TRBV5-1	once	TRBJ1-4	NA	TGCGCCAGCAGCTCCTCGGGACAACTTAATGAAAAACTGTTTTTT	CASSSSGQLNEKLFF
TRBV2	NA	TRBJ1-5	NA	TGTGCCAGCAGTGAACGGGACCGTAATCAGCCCCAGCATTTT	CASSERDRNQPQHF
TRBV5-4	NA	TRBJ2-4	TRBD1	TGTGCCAGCAGTCGTACAGGGGGTGGAACCAAAAACATTCAGTACTTC	CASSRTGGGTKNIQYF
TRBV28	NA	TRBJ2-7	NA	TGTGCCAGCAGTTTATGGGCTTCCTTCTCCTACGAGCAGTACTTC	CASSLWASFSYEQYF
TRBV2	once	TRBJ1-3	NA	TGTGCCAGCAGTGCGATTACAGGGAACACTGGAAACACCATATATTTT	CASSAITGNTGNTIYF
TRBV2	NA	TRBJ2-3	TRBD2	TGTGCCAGCAGTGGGGGACTAGCCGGCACAGATACGCAGTATTTT	CASSGGLAGTDTQYF